A selection of T cell receptor beta chains follows, all from one sample in a study of T-cell reconstitution after alpha-beta-depleted transplantation in children. TCRdb used MiXCR to reprocess the PCR reads, holding one entry per CDR3 protein. The sample consists of hundreds of thousands of distinct CDR3 sequences, roughly 17% of them appearing once. This specimen was PBMCs from the stem cell graft donor, taken from the stem cell graft. The receptors were gathered from a human donor who donated a stem cell graft to a child with acute myeloid leukemia. CDR3s include the opening cysteine and the closing phenylalanine or tryptophan. The order of the fields is CDR3 DNA, CDR3 protein, D gene, V gene, clone size, J gene. A D gene is named only where the DNA matches it firmly. Size is omitted from some rows. Given values are once, few, many or a class for expanded clones.

DNA: TGTGCCAGCAGTCCCCGACGGACTAGCACAGATACGCAGTATTTT
CDR3: CASSPRRTSTDTQYF
D: NA
V: TRBV12-3/TRBV12-4
size: many
J: TRBJ2-3

DNA: TGCAGTGCGGCCCCACCCAGGGGGAACACTGAAGCTTTCTTT
CDR3: CSAAPPRGNTEAFF
D: NA
V: TRBV20-1
size: many
J: TRBJ1-1

DNA: TGTGCCAGCAGCGCAACAGGGATGGGGTCACCCCTCCACTTT
CDR3: CASSATGMGSPLHF
D: NA
V: TRBV9
size: many
J: TRBJ1-6

DNA: TGCAGCGCTTTCCAGGGGGCAAATACGCAGTATTTT
CDR3: CSAFQGANTQYF
D: TRBD1
V: TRBV20-1
size: few
J: TRBJ2-3

DNA: TGCAGTGCTACCACCGGGGGGTGGAAAGGGCTGTTTTTT
CDR3: CSATTGGWKGLFF
D: NA
V: TRBV20-1
size: few
J: TRBJ1-4

DNA: TGTGCCAGCAGTTTTAGGGCAGGGGTATACAATGAGCAGTTCTTC
CDR3: CASSFRAGVYNEQFF
D: NA
V: TRBV27
size: NA
J: TRBJ2-1

DNA: TGTGCCAGCAGCTTAGAAGTTTCCCATAGCGGCACCTACAATGAGCAGTTCTTC
CDR3: CASSLEVSHSGTYNEQFF
D: NA
V: TRBV11-1
size: few
J: TRBJ2-1

DNA: TGCAGTGCTAATAGCGGGGGCGGAGAGACCCAGTACTTC
CDR3: CSANSGGGETQYF
D: TRBD2
V: TRBV20-1
size: many
J: TRBJ2-5

DNA: TGCAGTGCTAAGAGGGGGGCGGGGCAAGAGACCCAGTACTTC
CDR3: CSAKRGAGQETQYF
D: NA
V: TRBV20-1
size: many
J: TRBJ2-5

DNA: TGCAGTGCTACCGGGACTAGCGCCTACAATGAGCAGTTCTTC
CDR3: CSATGTSAYNEQFF
D: TRBD2
V: TRBV20-1
size: NA
J: TRBJ2-1

DNA: TGCGCCAGCAGACAGGGACTAGTGGACACCGGGGAGCTGTTTTTT
CDR3: CASRQGLVDTGELFF
D: TRBD2
V: TRBV5-1
size: NA
J: TRBJ2-2

DNA: TGTGCCAGCAGCTTAAGGGGAAACGGTAATCAGCCCCAGCATTTT
CDR3: CASSLRGNGNQPQHF
D: NA
V: TRBV7-2
size: many
J: TRBJ1-5

DNA: TGCGCCAGCAGCTCGCATTCTGAAGCTTTCTTT
CDR3: CASSSHSEAFF
D: NA
V: TRBV5-1
size: few
J: TRBJ1-1

DNA: TGTGCCAGCAGCTTCCTCGGACAGGGTCAATCACCCCTCCACTTT
CDR3: CASSFLGQGQSPLHF
D: TRBD1
V: TRBV7-9
size: many
J: TRBJ1-6

DNA: TGTGCCAGCAGCTTTGATCTTATCGGGGAGCTGTTTTTT
CDR3: CASSFDLIGELFF
D: NA
V: TRBV7-2
size: NA
J: TRBJ2-2

DNA: TGCGCCAGCAGCAGGGGGACGTCTTCTCTTTCTGGAAACACCATATATTTT
CDR3: CASSRGTSSLSGNTIYF
D: NA
V: TRBV5-1
size: NA
J: TRBJ1-3

DNA: TGCAGTGCTCCCACGGACAGGCAAAATTCACCCCTCCACTTT
CDR3: CSAPTDRQNSPLHF
D: TRBD1
V: TRBV20-1
size: many
J: TRBJ1-6

DNA: TGCAGTGCTTCTCACATGAACACTGAAGCTTTCTTT
CDR3: CSASHMNTEAFF
D: NA
V: TRBV20-1
size: NA
J: TRBJ1-1

DNA: TGTGCCAGCAGGGGGACTAGCGGGAGCTTCCAAGAGACCCAGTACTTC
CDR3: CASRGTSGSFQETQYF
D: TRBD2
V: TRBV12-3/TRBV12-4
size: NA
J: TRBJ2-5

DNA: TGTGCCAGCAGCTCTAGGGGGCGGGCTAACTATGGCTACACCTTC
CDR3: CASSSRGRANYGYTF
D: TRBD1
V: TRBV7-2
size: NA
J: TRBJ1-2

DNA: TGTGCCAGCAGAAAACCGGGACAGGAGACAGATACGCAGTATTTT
CDR3: CASRKPGQETDTQYF
D: TRBD1
V: TRBV6-1
size: few
J: TRBJ2-3

DNA: TGCGCCAGCAGCTTGATGGGGGCCCTTCACAATGAGCAGTTCTTC
CDR3: CASSLMGALHNEQFF
D: NA
V: TRBV5-1
size: few
J: TRBJ2-1